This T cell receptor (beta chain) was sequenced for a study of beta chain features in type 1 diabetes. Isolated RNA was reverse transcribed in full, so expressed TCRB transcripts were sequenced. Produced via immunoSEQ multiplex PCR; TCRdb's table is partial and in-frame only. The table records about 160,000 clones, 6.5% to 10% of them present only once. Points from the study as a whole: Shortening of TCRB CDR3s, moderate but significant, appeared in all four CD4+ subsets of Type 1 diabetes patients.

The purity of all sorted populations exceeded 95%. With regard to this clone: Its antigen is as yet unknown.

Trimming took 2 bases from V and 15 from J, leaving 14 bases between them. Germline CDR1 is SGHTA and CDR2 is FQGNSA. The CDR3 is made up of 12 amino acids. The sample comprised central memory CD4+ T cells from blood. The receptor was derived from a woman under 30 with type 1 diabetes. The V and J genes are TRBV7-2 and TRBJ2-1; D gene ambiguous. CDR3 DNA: TGTGCCAGCAGCTTATCCGCGGTTGGTCGGTTCTTC. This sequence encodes CASSLSAVGRFF.